The 31 T cell receptor beta chains listed next were all sequenced from one sample in a study of breast tumors, draining lymph nodes, adjacent tissues. MiXCR, applied by TCRdb to the multiplex PCR reads, yields one record per CDR3 protein. This table holds 20,000 to 25,000 distinct CDR3 sequences, roughly 45% found once. The material sequenced was breast tumor tissue. The receptors derive from a female donor with breast cancer. Some clones in this sample may be carry-over from other donors' samples.

Comments on this clonotype: No DNA is shown, since the ends of the CDR3 on it are uncertain; the CDR3 is the one TCRdb lists. The chain couples TRBV20-1 to TRBJ2-6; no check of the table's D call, TRBD2, against the DNA was made. The CDR3 is 22 amino acids long, termini counted. Germline-derived CDR1 and CDR2 are DFQATT and SNEGSKA (reference sequence). CDR3 in amino acids: CSSEGPPDSPLHFGNGTNVLTF.

The J gene is TRBJ2-3, the V gene TRBV6-4, with 12 bases matching TRBD2. V was clipped by 5 bases and J by 4 bases; unmatched bases: 4. This CDR3 contains 15 residues. Germline V gene data show CDR1 as MRHNA and CDR2 as SNTAGT. The chain's CDR3 is CASSPTSGSPDTQYF. For the CDR3, the DNA is TGTGCCAGCAGTCCGACTAGCGGGAGCCCAGATACGCAGTATTTT.

The chain combines TRBV29-1 with TRBJ2-3; unclear D gene. With 2 bases removed from V and 1 base from J, the gap between germline ends came to 4 bases. CDR1 SQVTM and CDR2 ANQGSEA come from the germline V gene. CDR3 size: 12 residues. The CDR3 reads CSVETGTDTQYF. CDR3 nucleotides: TGCAGCGTTGAAACTGGCACAGATACGCAGTATTTT.

CDR3 nucleotide sequence: TGTGCCAGCAGTGTCCAATTAAACTCCAGACTAGCGGGAGACTGGCAGTACTTC. Its translation: CASSVQLNSRLAGDWQYF. The chain uses TRBV2 and TRBJ2-7; the match to TRBD2 covers 12 bases. CDR1 and CDR2 (germline): SNHLY, FYNNEI. J was trimmed by 9 bases and V by 4 bases; bases with no gene match: 19. The CDR3 is made up of 18 amino acids.

At least ten counts were recorded for this clonotype. The rearrangement links TRBV2 to TRBJ1-3; TRBD1 matches 8 bases. This CDR3 region has 15 residues. V gave up 5 bases and J gave up 0 bases; unmatched junction bases: 3. CDR1 and CDR2 from the germline V gene are SNHLY and FYNNEI. This chain's CDR3 is CASSRTGGSGNTIYF. CDR3 sequence (DNA): TGTGCCAGCAGTCGAACAGGGGGCTCTGGAAACACCATATATTTT.

This clonotype occurred many times. Just one base apart from a much larger clone, this may be a read error. V gene TRBV20-1 combines with J gene TRBJ2-3, with TRBD2 matching 9 bases. This CDR3 contains 16 residues. Germline loops: CDR1 DFQATT, CDR2 SNEGSKA (reference sequence). Trimming cost V 2 bases and J 6 bases; bases outside gene matches: 12. CDR3 residues: CSARPRIAGAPDTQYF. In nucleotides, the CDR3 is TGCAGTGCTAGACCCCGGATAGCGGGAGCGCCCGATACGCAGTATTTT.

This clonotype was seen many times. V usage is TRBV12-3 or TRBV12-4 and J usage is TRBJ1-2; D call uncertain. The CDR3 is made up of 8 amino acids. In DNA, the CDR3 is TGTGCTAACTATGGCTACACCTTC. Encoded protein: CANYGYTF.

At least ten counts were recorded for this clonotype. V and J are TRBV7-2 and TRBJ1-5, with D unresolved. The germline CDR1 and CDR2 sequences are SGHTA and FQGNSA. V was clipped by 1 base and J by 0 bases, with 10 bases between them. The CDR3 is made up of 16 amino acids. The CDR3 DNA is TGTGCCAGCAGCTTAGATGGTCAGGTTAGCAATCAGCCCCAGCATTTT. It codes for CASSLDGQVSNQPQHF.

In this sample, this clonotype turned up many times. The J gene is TRBJ2-7, the V gene TRBV12-3 or TRBV12-4, with 8 bases that match TRBD2. The CDR3 totals 15 residues. V trimming: 5 bases; J trimming: 3 bases; junction bases outside the gene matches: 9. This CDR3 is CASSIGRAIIYEQYF. The CDR3 nucleotides read TGTGCCAGCAGTATCGGGAGGGCAATTATCTACGAGCAGTACTTC.

The V call is TRBV10-2, the J call TRBJ1-6; D ambiguous. CDR3 size: 12 residues. Germline CDR1 WSHSY, CDR2 SAAADI. Trimming cost V 6 bases and J 9 bases, with 9 bases left between them. The CDR3 protein is CASSQGSSPLHF. DNA for the CDR3: TGCGCCAGCAGCCAAGGGTCTTCACCCCTCCACTTT.

V and J are TRBV2 and TRBJ2-1; a possible D gene is TRBD1 (6 bases). CDR3 length equals 13 residues. Germline values: CDR1 SNHLY, CDR2 FYNNEI. V lost 6 bases and J 7 bases, leaving 13 bases between the germline ends. The CDR3 loop reads CASRETGLNEQFF. The DNA of the CDR3 is TGTGCCAGCAGAGAGACAGGACTTAATGAGCAGTTCTTC. Combining the CDR3 with reference TRBV2 and TRBJ2-1 gives the whole variable domain EPEVTQTPSHQVTQMGQEVILRCVPISNHLYFYWYRQILGQKVEFLVSFYNNEISEKSEIFDDQFSVERPDGSNFTLKIRSTKLEDSAMYFCASRETGLNEQFFGPGTRLTVL.

V and J are TRBV29-1 and TRBJ2-5; TRBD1 matches at 7 bases. The CDR3 is made up of 12 amino acids. Germline assignment: CDR1 SQVTM and CDR2 ANQGSEA. Trimming removed 5 bases from V and 2 bases from J; junction bases left unmatched: 2. CDR3 protein: CSVRGQQETQYF. The CDR3 DNA reads as TGCAGCGTTCGGGGACAGCAAGAGACCCAGTACTTC.

This chain connects TRBV9 to TRBJ2-3; 7 nucleotides agree with TRBD2. CDR3 length: 15 residues. Germline V CDR1 and CDR2: SGDLS, YYNGEE. Trimming took 6 bases from V and 0 from J; bases not matched to a gene: 7. The CDR3 bases are TGTGCCAGCATCTGCGGGAGAAGAAGCACAGATACGCAGTATTTT. This codes for CASICGRRSTDTQYF.

This chain uses TRBV5-5 with TRBJ2-7, with D possibly matching TRBD2 (6 bases). This CDR3 contains 17 residues. Per germline, CDR1 SGHKS and CDR2 YYEKEE (reference sequence). Trimming cost V 3 bases and J 0 bases, with 19 bases left between them. The CDR3 is CASSYLLARGSSYEQYF. The CDR3 nucleotides read TGTGCCAGCAGCTACCTTTTAGCGCGGGGAAGCTCCTACGAGCAGTACTTC.

This clonotype has at least ten counts. This may be a read error, as it is one base from a much larger clone. Since no conserved phenylalanine or tryptophan closes the CDR3, a read error is the likely cause. The chain has TRBV2 and TRBJ2-7; tentatively, D is TRBD1 (5 bases). The V end lost 2 bases, the J end lost 7 bases, and 9 bases lay between the germline ends. Germline-derived CDR1 and CDR2 are SNHLY and FYNNEI. The CDR3 length is 12 residues. CDR3 nucleotides: TGTGCCAGCAGTGAACGGCCAGGGGAGCAGTACCTC. Translated: CASSERPGEQYL.

This clonotype has a count of ten or more. V is TRBV5-1 and J is TRBJ2-4, with 9 bases identical to TRBD1. Germline loops: CDR1 SGHRS, CDR2 YFSETQ. The V segment lost 3 bases and the J segment 7 bases; nucleotides outside the gene matches: 2. The CDR3 is 13 residues long. The CDR3: CASSWTGENIQYF. The CDR3 DNA follows: TGCGCCAGCAGCTGGACAGGGGAGAACATTCAGTACTTC. The complete variable domain, with remaining parts taken from reference TRBV5-1 and TRBJ2-4, reads KAGVTQTPRYLIKTRGQQVTLSCSPISGHRSVSWYQQTPGQGLQFLFEYFSETQRNKGNFPGRFSGRQFSNSRSEMNVSTLELGDSALYLCASSWTGENIQYFGAGTRLSVL.

This clonotype was recorded at least ten times. This rearrangement joins TRBV20-1 to TRBJ2-5, with 8 bases fitting TRBD2. CDR1 is DFQATT and CDR2 is SNEGSKA in the germline V gene (reference sequence). Trimming cost V 4 bases and J 2 bases; bases outside gene matches: 3. This CDR3 contains 13 residues. CDR3 sequence (DNA): TGCAGTGCTACAGGACTAGCTCAAGAGACCCAGTACTTC. It specifies CSATGLAQETQYF.

The rearrangement links TRBV12-3 or TRBV12-4 to TRBJ1-1, with TRBD1 as a possible D gene (6 bases). Trimming left V 3 bases short and J 11 bases short, with 19 bases between. The CDR3 extends over 14 amino acids. The CDR3 sequence is CASSLGHPFSNAFF. The CDR3 region has the DNA TGTGCCAGCAGTTTGGGACACCCCTTTTCTAACGCTTTCTTT.

CDR3 sequence reads: CSASRGANTGELFF. CDR3 nucleotide sequence: TGCAGTGCTAGCCGAGGGGCGAACACCGGGGAGCTGTTTTTT. V is TRBV20-1 and J is TRBJ2-2; either TRBD1 or TRBD2 may supply D (5 bases each). The germline V gene has CDR1 DFQATT and CDR2 SNEGSKA (reference sequence). This CDR3 contains 14 residues. The germline V and J ends were trimmed by 3 bases and 0 bases, with 8 bases remaining between them.

V is TRBV7-3 and J is TRBJ2-3; a possible D gene is TRBD1 (5 bases). The V gene's germline CDR1 is SGHTA and CDR2 FQGTGA. The CDR3 is 14 amino acids. Between the trimmed V and J ends, which lost 3 bases and 2 bases, there was a span of 9 bases. Written as DNA, the CDR3 is TGTGCCAGCAGCTTGGGTGGGGCCACAGATACGCAGTATTTT. Translated: CASSLGGATDTQYF.

Worth noting for this clonotype: Germline and junction disagree at one end, which may indicate a read error. V is TRBV12-3 or TRBV12-4 and J is TRBJ2-5; D might be TRBD2 (5 bases). The CDR3 has 13 amino acids. CDR3 region: CASSSASRETQYF. CDR3 DNA: TGTGCCAGTAGTTCGGCTAGCAGAGAGACCCAGTACTTC.

As to this clonotype: One junction end does not reproduce the germline sequence, and a read error may be involved. The V and J genes are TRBV7-9 and TRBJ2-7, with a weak D call TRBD1 (5 bases). From germline, CDR1 is SEHNR and CDR2 FQNEAQ (reference sequence). The CDR3 has 12 residues. As DNA, the CDR3 is TGTGCCAGCAGCTTAGACCGACAGCCCTCCCACTTC. It yields the protein CASSLDRQPSHF.

This clonotype is a singleton in its sample. This chain connects TRBV20-1 to TRBJ2-5; D unresolved. Germline V CDR1 and CDR2: DFQATT, SNEGSKA (reference sequence). The CDR3 consists of 13 residues. V was cut by 0 bases and J by 4 bases, with 9 bases left in between. The DNA for the CDR3 is TGCAGTGCTAGAGAGGACCCTCTAGAGACCCAGTACTTC. Encoded protein: CSAREDPLETQYF.

V gene TRBV7-9 combines with J gene TRBJ2-3, with TRBD2 matching 14 bases. Germline loops: CDR1 SEHNR, CDR2 FQNEAQ (reference sequence). The V segment lost 4 bases and the J segment 1 base; nucleotides outside the gene matches: 10. CDR3 size: 19 residues. As DNA, the CDR3 is TGTGCCAGCAGCTCACAACCGGGACTAGCGGGAGACTGCACAGATACGCAGTATTTT. It specifies CASSSQPGLAGDCTDTQYF.

The chain uses TRBV29-1 and TRBJ1-2; the D is unclear. V was clipped by 7 bases and J by 7 bases, with 13 bases between them. The CDR3 is 11 residues long. CDR1 and CDR2 (germline): SQVTM, ANQGSEA. CDR3 region: CSAAVGGGYTF. CDR3 nucleotide sequence: TGCAGCGCTGCGGTGGGTGGTGGCTACACCTTC.

This clonotype has only one observation. This chain links TRBV4-3 with TRBJ2-5; 10 bases line up with TRBD1. This CDR3 contains 17 residues. Germline CDR1 reads LGHNA; CDR2 reads YSLEER. The V and J ends lost 6 bases and 0 bases, in that order; junction bases with no gene match: 10. CDR3 loop: CASRPWTGGRDQETQYF. CDR3 bases: TGCGCCAGCAGGCCCTGGACAGGGGGAAGAGACCAAGAGACCCAGTACTTC.

Ten or more counts support this clonotype. This chain links TRBV15 with TRBJ1-2; 10 nucleotides agree with TRBD1. V lost 1 base to trimming and J lost 7 bases; unmatched junction nucleotides: 9. The CDR3 loop spans 16 amino acids. The germline V gene has CDR1 LNHNV and CDR2 YYDKDF (reference sequence). This CDR3 is CATSRGRDRGFAGYTF. CDR3 DNA sequence: TGTGCCACCAGCAGAGGCCGGGACAGGGGATTTGCTGGCTACACCTTC.

CDR3 residues: CASSPAGREKGGYTF. The CDR3 nucleotides are TGTGCCAGCAGCCCGGCGGGACGGGAGAAGGGTGGCTACACCTTC. The chain is built from TRBV11-2 and TRBJ1-2, with D perhaps matching TRBD1 (5 bases). CDR1 and CDR2 from the germline V gene are SGHAT and FQNNGV. This CDR3 comprises 15 residues. Trimming pared 5 bases from V and 7 bases from J, leaving 20 bases between.

This chain joins TRBV7-9 and TRBJ2-1, with 13 bases aligning to TRBD2. The V and J ends lost 5 bases and 9 bases, in that order; junction bases with no gene match: 10. The CDR3 has 16 residues. Germline CDR1 and CDR2: SEHNR and FQNEAQ (reference sequence). The CDR3, as DNA: TGTGCCAGCAGCCCTCCGGGACTAGCGGGACCCACTGAGCAGTTCTTC. It yields the protein CASSPPGLAGPTEQFF. The whole variable domain, remainder taken from reference TRBV7-9 and TRBJ2-1, is DTGVSQNPRHKITKRGQNVTFRCDPISEHNRLYWYRQTLGQGPEFLTYFQNEAQLEKSRLLSDRFSAERPKGSFSTLEIQRTEQGDSAMYLCASSPPGLAGPTEQFFGPGTRLTVL.

This clonotype was seen repeatedly, ten times or more. The genes are TRBV4-3 and TRBJ2-2; D uncertain. Germline CDR1 reads LGHNA; CDR2 reads YSLEER. The CDR3 runs 15 residues. V lost 3 bases to trimming and J lost 3 bases, with 11 bases between them. The CDR3 sequence is CASSHLLGDTGELFF. The DNA for the CDR3 is TGCGCCAGCAGCCATTTGCTTGGGGACACCGGGGAGCTGTTTTTT.

V gene TRBV11-1 combines with J gene TRBJ2-1, with 12 bases matching TRBD2. Germline CDR1 reads SGHAT; CDR2 reads FQDESV (reference sequence). The trim removed 5 bases at V and 8 bases at J, leaving 7 bases unmatched. The CDR3 runs to 15 residues. In DNA, the CDR3 is TGTGCCAGCAGCCCAAGAACTAGCGGGAGGCATGAGCAGTTCTTC. It specifies CASSPRTSGRHEQFF.